The next 28 T cell receptor beta chains were all read from a single sample in a study of identifying expanded T cells in peripheral blood (dated by TCRdb to the late 2010s). The library was generated by the immunoSEQ multiplex PCR assay. TCRdb holds this immuneACCESS table with in-frame rearrangements only. Some clones are missing; in checked studies, unresolved V genes explain under half, and the rest has no known cause. The table for this sample lists about 110,000 clones; around 89% of them were counted only once. The ten most abundant clones make up under 9% of the sample. The sequenced sample consisted of blood. These receptors came from a person aged 18 to 75 in good health.

The chain joins TRBV30 to TRBJ1-3, with D unresolved. V lost 5 bases and J lost 0, with 11 bases in between. The CDR3 extends over 14 amino acids. Germline assignment: CDR1 GTSNPN and CDR2 SVGIG (reference sequence). CDR3 in DNA: TGTGCCTGGGGGCTGAGCTCCTCTGGAAACACCATATATTTT. It translates to CAWGLSSSGNTIYF.

The chain links TRBV6-6 to TRBJ2-1; 7 nucleotides match TRBD1. V was clipped by 6 bases and J by 4 bases; unmatched bases: 9. The CDR3 runs to 15 residues. Germline CDR1 MNHNY, CDR2 SVGAGI (reference sequence). Here the CDR3 DNA reads TGTGCCAGCAGACAAACAGGGGACGTATACAATGAGCAGTTCTTC. As protein: CASRQTGDVYNEQFF.

Concerning this clone: Sequence at one end of the junction differs from germline and may be a read error. This chain joins TRBV9 and TRBJ2-7, with D uncertain. Germline V gives CDR1 SGDLS, CDR2 YYNGEE. The length of the CDR3 is 14 residues. CDR3 DNA: TGTGCCGGCAGCGTAGTGGGCACCTCCTACGAGCAGTACTTC. Translated: CAGSVVGTSYEQYF.

The chain joins TRBV6-1 to TRBJ1-1, with a weak D call TRBD1 (5 bases). V dropped 1 base and J dropped 4 bases, with 13 bases sitting between them. Germline CDR1 and CDR2: MNHNS and SASEGT. This CDR3 is built from 15 residues. The DNA for the CDR3 is TGTGCCAGCAGTGAAGTAGGAGGGGTCGGCACTGAAGCTTTCTTT. Its translation is CASSEVGGVGTEAFF.

V usage is TRBV2 and J usage is TRBJ2-3; 8 bases map to TRBD2. Losses at the gene ends were 7 bases for V and 2 bases for J; bases not matched to a gene: 5. The germline V gene has CDR1 SNHLY and CDR2 FYNNEI. This CDR3 comprises 14 residues. CDR3 in amino acids: CASILAGITDTQYF. As DNA, the CDR3 is TGTGCCAGCATTTTAGCGGGAATCACAGATACGCAGTATTTT.

This clone has a handful of counts. The CDR3 sequence: CAIGADNYGYTF. The CDR3 bases are TGTGCCATCGGGGCAGATAACTATGGCTACACCTTC. J is TRBJ1-2 and V is TRBV10-3; possible D gene TRBD1, 5 bases. Germline V CDR1 and CDR2: ENHRY, SYGVKD. Deletions cut 8 bases from V and 1 base from J, with 8 bases between. The CDR3 extends over 12 amino acids.

As regards this clone: The sample carries other DNA sequences with the same CDR3. This chain joins TRBV7-9 and TRBJ1-1, with D uncertain. Germline V gene lookup returns CDR1 SEHNR and CDR2 FQNEAQ (reference sequence). V lost 0 bases and J 0 bases, leaving 2 bases between the germline ends. The CDR3 contains 13 residues. DNA for the CDR3: TGTGCCAGCAGCTTAGCGCTGAACACTGAAGCTTTCTTT. As protein: CASSLALNTEAFF. The variable domain in full, completed from reference TRBV7-9 and TRBJ1-1, reads DTGVSQNPRHKITKRGQNVTFRCDPISEHNRLYWYRQTLGQGPEFLTYFQNEAQLEKSRLLSDRFSAERPKGSFSTLEIQRTEQGDSAMYLCASSLALNTEAFFGQGTRLTVV.

The chain joins TRBV7-3 to TRBJ2-3; 9 bases line up with TRBD2. Germline assignment: CDR1 SGHTA and CDR2 FQGTGA. The CDR3 loop spans 14 amino acids. Germline trimming cut 4 bases from V and 6 bases from J; bases unmatched to any gene: 5. The CDR3 DNA follows: TGTGCCAGCAGCTCCCTAGCGGGACCTGATACGCAGTATTTT. It codes for CASSSLAGPDTQYF. Full variable domain (rest looked up from reference TRBV7-3 and TRBJ2-3): GAGVSQTPSNKVTEKGKYVELRCDPISGHTALYWYRQSLGQGPEFLIYFQGTGAADDSGLPNDRFFAVRPEGSVSTLKIQRTERGDSAVYLCASSSLAGPDTQYFGPGTRLTVL.

V is TRBV2 and J is TRBJ2-2; D is unresolved. CDR1 SNHLY and CDR2 FYNNEI come from the germline V gene. Trimming left V 5 bases short and J 7 bases short, with 5 bases between. This CDR3 region has 11 residues. The CDR3 is CASSFSGELFF. DNA of the CDR3: TGTGCCAGCAGTTTTAGCGGGGAGCTGTTTTTT.

V usage is TRBV19 and J usage is TRBJ1-5, with 7 bases lining up with TRBD1. Trimming at V came to 4 bases and at J to 0 bases, leaving 6 bases not matched to a gene. CDR3 length equals 16 residues. CDR1 and CDR2 (germline): LNHDA, SQIVND (reference sequence). CDR3 DNA: TGTGCCAGTAGTAGCAGGGGGACCTATAGCAATCAGCCCCAGCATTTT. Amino acid sequence: CASSSRGTYSNQPQHF.

The rearrangement links TRBV6-6 to TRBJ2-7, with D perhaps given as TRBD1 or TRBD2 (5 bases each). This CDR3 is built from 13 residues. Trimming removed 8 bases from V and 2 bases from J, with 13 bases in between. Germline loops: CDR1 MNHNY, CDR2 SVGAGI (reference sequence). CDR3: CASGEGRTYEQYF. In nucleotides, the CDR3 is TGTGCCAGCGGTGAGGGGCGGACCTACGAGCAGTACTTC.

The V call is TRBV28, the J call TRBJ2-3; D is perhaps TRBD1 or TRBD2 (5 bases each). Germline V gene lookup returns CDR1 MDHEN and CDR2 SYDVKM. The V end was cut by 8 bases, the J end by 6 bases, with 9 bases between. This CDR3 is built from 11 residues. In DNA form, the CDR3 reads TGTGCCAGCGAGGGGCAGGATACGCAGTATTTT. Its translation is CASEGQDTQYF.

A single count supports this clone. This rearrangement joins TRBV6-6 to TRBJ2-7, with a possible D match to TRBD1 (7 bases). CDR1 and CDR2 (germline): MNHNY, SVGAGI (reference sequence). V dropped 0 bases and J dropped 3 bases, with 15 bases sitting between them. The CDR3 has 16 residues. The chain's CDR3 is CASSYSRGTEFYEQYF. CDR3 bases: TGTGCCAGCAGTTACTCCCGGGGGACAGAATTCTACGAGCAGTACTTC.

V and J are TRBV4-2 and TRBJ1-2, with a tentative D call TRBD1 (6 bases). The CDR3 contains 16 residues. Germline V gene lookup returns CDR1 LGHNA and CDR2 YNFKEQ. Trimming pared 3 bases from V and 0 bases from J, leaving 14 bases between. CDR3 amino acids: CASSQGLQGANYGYTF. The DNA for the CDR3 is TGTGCCAGCAGCCAGGGACTACAGGGAGCTAACTATGGCTACACCTTC.

The genes are TRBV11-2 and TRBJ2-1; 7 bases line up with TRBD2. The CDR3 runs 16 residues. V gave up 4 bases and J gave up 2 bases; unmatched junction bases: 8. Germline loops: CDR1 SGHAT, CDR2 FQNNGV. The CDR3: CASSSTIAGTYNEQFF. The DNA of the CDR3 is TGTGCCAGCAGCTCGACTATAGCGGGCACCTACAATGAGCAGTTCTTC. Combining the CDR3 with reference TRBV11-2 and TRBJ2-1 gives the whole variable domain EAGVAQSPRYKIIEKRQSVAFWCNPISGHATLYWYQQILGQGPKLLIQFQNNGVVDDSQLPKDRFSAERLKGVDSTLKIQPAKLEDSAVYLCASSSTIAGTYNEQFFGPGTRLTVL.

The chain carries TRBV5-6 and TRBJ2-7, with D possibly matching TRBD1 (5 bases). Germline V gene data show CDR1 as SGHDT and CDR2 as YYEEEE. The CDR3 contains 13 residues. Trimming took 2 bases from V and 4 from J, leaving 10 bases between them. The CDR3 sequence: CASSFGHRYEQYF. CDR3 coding DNA: TGTGCCAGCAGCTTTGGACACAGATACGAGCAGTACTTC.

The chain employs TRBV6-1 and TRBJ1-1; D is possibly TRBD1 (6 bases). Germline CDR1 MNHNS, CDR2 SASEGT. V was trimmed by 7 bases and J by 3 bases, leaving 18 bases between them. The CDR3 is made up of 15 amino acids. For the CDR3, the DNA is TGTGCCAGCACCGCCCGTGGGCAGGGGTACACTGAAGCTTTCTTT. It translates to CASTARGQGYTEAFF.

The rearrangement joins TRBV6-5 to TRBJ1-3; D is possibly TRBD1 (5 bases). Germline lookup yields CDR1 MNHEY and CDR2 SVGAGI. The CDR3 sequence is 15 residues long. Trimming took off 0 bases at V and 2 bases at J, with 8 bases between the two ends. The DNA of the CDR3 is TGTGCCAGCAGTTACTCGGTAGGGGCTGGAAACACCATATATTTT. It codes for CASSYSVGAGNTIYF.

The CDR3 bases are TGTGCCAGCAGCCAAGTTTCTTGGGGACGGCCCTATGGCTACACCTTC. Amino acid sequence: CASSQVSWGRPYGYTF. This chain links TRBV14 with TRBJ1-2, with D perhaps matching TRBD1 (5 bases). The V end lost 1 base, the J end lost 4 bases, and 16 bases lay between the germline ends. The V gene's germline CDR1 is SGHDN and CDR2 FVKESK. This CDR3 region has 16 residues. Using reference TRBV14 and TRBJ1-2 for the parts outside the CDR3, the full variable domain is EAGVTQFPSHSVIEKGQTVTLRCDPISGHDNLYWYRRVMGKEIKFLLHFVKESKQDESGMPNNRFLAERTGGTYSTLKVQPAELEDSGVYFCASSQVSWGRPYGYTFGSGTRLTVV.

The chain recombines TRBV9 with TRBJ1-1; D is unresolved. Per germline, CDR1 SGDLS and CDR2 YYNGEE. The CDR3 consists of 14 residues. V was clipped by 4 bases and J by 1 base, with 11 bases between them. The DNA of the CDR3 is TGTGCCAGCAGCTTCCTGACCCAGAACACTGAAGCTTTCTTT. Encoded protein: CASSFLTQNTEAFF.

This clone showed up just once. The rearrangement joins TRBV28 to TRBJ1-4, with D perhaps TRBD1 (6 bases). Between the trimmed V and J ends, which lost 4 bases and 4 bases, there was a span of 13 bases. The CDR3 is made up of 15 amino acids. The germline gives CDR1 MDHEN, CDR2 SYDVKM. CDR3 bases: TGTGCCAGCAGTTCAGGGGCCAGAGATAATGAAAAACTGTTTTTT. It translates to CASSSGARDNEKLFF.

The rearrangement uses TRBV2 and TRBJ1-6; D gene uncertain. The germline CDR1 and CDR2 sequences are SNHLY and FYNNEI. The CDR3 totals 12 residues. V was shortened by 4 bases and J by 11 bases, with 9 bases between the two germline ends. DNA of the CDR3: TGTGCCAGCAGTGTTCCCGCGGCACCCCTCCACTTT. Residues: CASSVPAAPLHF.

The chain joins TRBV29-1 to TRBJ2-4, with a weak D call TRBD1 (6 bases). The germline V gene encodes CDR1 SQVTM and CDR2 ANQGSEA. This CDR3 contains 14 residues. V was trimmed by 5 bases and J by 4 bases, leaving 15 bases between them. The CDR3 DNA follows: TGCAGCGTTCTAAGGGGCACAGGGAAAAACATTCAGTACTTC. This translates into CSVLRGTGKNIQYF.

This clone was found a few times. The chain recombines TRBV2 with TRBJ2-5; 8 bases fit TRBD1. V was clipped by 6 bases and J by 3 bases; unmatched bases: 6. The CDR3 loop spans 14 amino acids. In germline, CDR1 is SNHLY, CDR2 FYNNEI. The CDR3 here is CASSRDRIKETQYF. CDR3 in DNA: TGTGCCAGCAGCAGGGACAGGATAAAAGAGACCCAGTACTTC.

The chain joins TRBV6-5 to TRBJ2-1; D possibly uses TRBD1 or TRBD2 (5 bases each). V dropped 0 bases and J dropped 10 bases, with 13 bases sitting between them. The CDR3 sequence is 14 residues long. The germline V gene has CDR1 MNHEY and CDR2 SVGAGI. Here the CDR3 reads CASSYSGESVEQFF. In DNA form, the CDR3 reads TGTGCCAGCAGTTACTCGGGGGAGTCGGTAGAGCAGTTCTTC.

V usage is TRBV4-1 and J usage is TRBJ2-5; D is possibly TRBD1 (6 bases). This CDR3 region has 16 residues. V was cut by 5 bases and J by 0 bases, with 16 bases left in between. Germline loops: CDR1 MGHRA, CDR2 YSYEKL. DNA of the CDR3: TGCGCCAGCAGCAAGATGGGGGCCTCATACCAAGAGACCCAGTACTTC. It is translated as CASSKMGASYQETQYF.

The chain is built from TRBV19 and TRBJ1-1; a weak D match, TRBD1 (6 bases). The germline CDR1 and CDR2 sequences are LNHDA and SQIVND (reference sequence). This CDR3 is built from 11 residues. The V and J ends lost 7 bases and 7 bases respectively, with 10 bases between them. The CDR3: CASTQTGEAFF. DNA for the CDR3: TGTGCCAGTACCCAGACAGGTGAAGCTTTCTTT.

The chain is built from TRBV5-1 and TRBJ2-1; TRBD2 is a possible D gene (5 bases). Germline values: CDR1 SGHRS, CDR2 YFSETQ. The CDR3 is 13 amino acids. Between the trimmed V and J ends, which lost 4 bases and 9 bases, there was a span of 14 bases. This CDR3 is CASSTPGNGEQFF. CDR3 nucleotides: TGCGCCAGCAGCACGCCCGGGAACGGTGAGCAGTTCTTC.